The clone carrying this TCR beta chain was seen a single time. The antigen is undetermined. V was trimmed by 6 bases and J by 4 bases, leaving 10 bases between them. The CDR3 spans 13 residues. Germline CDR1 MNHEY, CDR2 SVGAGI. Some clones are missing from TCRdb's copy, which holds only in-frame ones; the method was immunoSEQ multiplex PCR. The sample carries around 67,000 clones, about four fifths recorded once. This entry belongs to a study of OX40 agonist ivuxolimab in advanced cancers. Study-level findings and limits: CD8+ T cells averaged more expanded clones than CD4+. Researchers did not determine the expanded peripheral T cells' antigen specificity. Partial responders receiving 0.1-3.0 mg/kg showed among the lowest clonal expansion.

This receptor was identified in an adult with an advanced solid tumor such as melanoma, head and neck, liver or kidney cancer. The sequencing used CD4+ or CD8+ T cells sorted from blood, collected in a trial of the OX40 agonist ivuxolimab. The rearrangement uses TRBV6-5 and TRBJ1-5, with D unresolved. CDR3 residues: CASRRGLNQPQHF. The DNA of the CDR3 is TGTGCCAGCAGACGCGGGTTAAATCAGCCCCAGCATTTT.